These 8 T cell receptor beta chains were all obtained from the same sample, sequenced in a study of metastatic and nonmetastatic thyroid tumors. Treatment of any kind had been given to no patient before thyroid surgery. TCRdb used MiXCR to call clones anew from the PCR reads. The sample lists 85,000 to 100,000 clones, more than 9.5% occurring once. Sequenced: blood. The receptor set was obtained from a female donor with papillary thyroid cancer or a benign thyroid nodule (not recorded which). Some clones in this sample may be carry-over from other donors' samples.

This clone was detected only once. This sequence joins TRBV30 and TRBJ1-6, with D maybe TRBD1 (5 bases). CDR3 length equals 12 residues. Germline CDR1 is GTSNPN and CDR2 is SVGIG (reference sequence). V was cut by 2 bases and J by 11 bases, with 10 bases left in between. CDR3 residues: CAWSTAGPPLHF. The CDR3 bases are TGTGCCTGGAGTACGGCGGGGCCACCCCTCCACTTT.

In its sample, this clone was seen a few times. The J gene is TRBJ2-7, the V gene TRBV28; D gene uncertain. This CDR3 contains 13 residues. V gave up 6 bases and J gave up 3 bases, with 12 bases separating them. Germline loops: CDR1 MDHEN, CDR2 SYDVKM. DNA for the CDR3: TGTGCCAGCAGGGGTACCCCTTACTACGAGCAGTACTTC. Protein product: CASRGTPYYEQYF.

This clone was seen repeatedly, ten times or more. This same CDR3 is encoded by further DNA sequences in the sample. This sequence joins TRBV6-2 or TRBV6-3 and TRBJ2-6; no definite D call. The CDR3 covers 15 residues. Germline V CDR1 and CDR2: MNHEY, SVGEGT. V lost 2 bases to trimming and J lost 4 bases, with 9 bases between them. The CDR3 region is CASSYGRTGANVLTF. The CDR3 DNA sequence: TGTGCCAGCAGTTACGGCAGGACGGGGGCCAACGTCCTGACTTTC.

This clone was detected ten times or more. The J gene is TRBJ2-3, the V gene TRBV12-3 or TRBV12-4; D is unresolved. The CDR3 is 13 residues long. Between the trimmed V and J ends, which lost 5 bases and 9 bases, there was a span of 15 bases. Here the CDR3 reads CASSTRKGSTQYF. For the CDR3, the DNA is TGTGCCAGCAGTACCCGGAAAGGTTCGACGCAGTATTTT.

The CDR3 spells CASSPPGGREGTEAFF. CDR3 in DNA: TGTGCCAGCAGCCCACCGGGGGGCAGGGAGGGCACTGAAGCTTTCTTT. The chain recombines TRBV5-4 with TRBJ1-1; D possibly corresponds to TRBD1 (6 bases). Between the trimmed V and J ends, which lost 4 bases and 4 bases, there was a span of 20 bases. Looked up from germline, CDR1 is SGHNT and CDR2 is YYREEE (reference sequence). CDR3 length: 16 amino acids.

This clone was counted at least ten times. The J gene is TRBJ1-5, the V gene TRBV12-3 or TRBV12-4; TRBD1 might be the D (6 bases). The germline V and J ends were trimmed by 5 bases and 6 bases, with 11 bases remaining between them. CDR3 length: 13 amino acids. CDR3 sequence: CASSRTGSQPQHF. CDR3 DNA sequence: TGTGCCAGCAGTCGCACAGGGAGTCAGCCCCAGCATTTT.

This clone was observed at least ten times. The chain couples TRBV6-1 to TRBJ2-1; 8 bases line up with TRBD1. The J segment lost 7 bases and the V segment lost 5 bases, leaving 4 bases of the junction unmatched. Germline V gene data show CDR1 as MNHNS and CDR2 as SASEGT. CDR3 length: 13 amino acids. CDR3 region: CASSTRQGNEQFF. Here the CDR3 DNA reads TGTGCCAGCAGTACCAGACAGGGGAATGAGCAGTTCTTC.

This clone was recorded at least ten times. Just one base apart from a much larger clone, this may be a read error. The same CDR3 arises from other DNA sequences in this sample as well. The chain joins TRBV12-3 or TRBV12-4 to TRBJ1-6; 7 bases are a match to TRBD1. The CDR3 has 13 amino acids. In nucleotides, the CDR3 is TGCGCCAGCGGCACAGGGGAGAATTCACCCCTCCACTTT. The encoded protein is CASGTGENSPLHF.